This T cell receptor beta chain was documented in a study of blood T cell repertoires in COVID-19. Repertoires were generated with immunoSEQ multiplex PCR, while TCRdb's copy carries only in-frame clones and drops some. The profile covers a few hundred thousand clones, with about 90% appearing a single time and about 2.5% taken by the ten largest. The germline V gene encodes CDR1 SGHRS and CDR2 YFSETQ. This CDR3 is 15 amino acids long. V shed 6 bases and J shed 10 bases, with 23 bases lying between them. This chain connects TRBV5-1 to TRBJ2-1; TRBD2 is a possible D gene (6 bases). Sequencing used peripheral blood. This sequence originates from a woman between 50 and 59 years old with acute or convalescent COVID-19. The CDR3: CASTRRADSIIEQFF. CDR3 bases: TGCGCCAGCACTCGGAGGGCCGATTCAATTATCGAGCAGTTCTTC.